This passage covers 6 T cell receptor beta chains from one sample sequenced in a study of blood T cells in healthy people across ages. Using a J-beta primer mix together with a sample-barcoded 5' primer, a second PCR was run for roughly 7 to 12 cycles. Each CDR3 protein gets one entry after TCRdb re-called the 5' RACE reads with MiXCR. Of 1.5 million to 2 million distinct CDR3 sequences in the sample, 49% were seen once. Sequenced: blood. Receptors originate from a woman between 35 and 50 years old in good health.

This rearrangement joins TRBV4-3 to TRBJ2-4; 7 bases are a match to TRBD2. The last part of the DNA fits TRBJ2-5 better; the J call may be wrong. The CDR3 is 16 amino acids. The V gene's germline CDR1 is LGHNA and CDR2 YSLEER. CDR3 bases: TGCGCCAGCAGCCAAGGGTGGATGGCGGGGGTAGAGACCCAGTACTTC. Protein product: CASSQGWMAGVETQYF.

V is TRBV14 and J is TRBJ2-7; the match to TRBD1 covers 9 bases. Germline V gives CDR1 SGHDN, CDR2 FVKESK. V was pared by 0 bases and J by 4 bases, with 10 bases of the junction left unmatched. The CDR3 sequence is 17 residues long. This CDR3 is CASSQEGTGQGIYEQYF. CDR3 nucleotide sequence: TGTGCCAGCAGCCAAGAGGGAACGGGACAGGGTATATACGAGCAGTACTTC.

Only a few counts were recorded for this clonotype. The chain recombines TRBV4-2 with TRBJ2-5, with 8 bases identical to TRBD1. Germline values: CDR1 LGHNA, CDR2 YNFKEQ. Trimming took 4 bases from V and 3 from J; bases not matched to a gene: 7. CDR3 length: 15 residues. CDR3 coding DNA: TGTGCCAGCAGCCCCCAGACAGGGGCCGAAGAGACCCAGTACTTC. Its translation: CASSPQTGAEETQYF.

This clonotype came up a few times. This chain uses TRBV6-1 with TRBJ2-7; a possible D gene is TRBD2 (5 bases). The CDR3 has 12 residues. Trimming took 10 bases from V and 0 from J, leaving 10 bases between them. Germline V CDR1 and CDR2: MNHNS, SASEGT. The CDR3 region has the DNA TGTGCCACCCGGAGGAGCTCCTACGAGCAGTACTTC. It is translated as CATRRSSYEQYF.

CDR3 sequence: CSAKTRGDQPQHF. The CDR3 bases are TGCAGTGCGAAGACGAGGGGTGATCAGCCCCAGCATTTT. The gene calls are TRBV20-1 and TRBJ1-5, with D possibly being TRBD1 (5 bases). V lost 6 bases, J lost 5 bases, and 14 bases lay in between. The CDR3 length is 13 residues. The germline V gene has CDR1 DFQATT and CDR2 SNEGSKA (reference sequence).

A word on this clonotype: Compared with germline, one end of the junction differs, possibly owing to a read error. The chain couples TRBV7-9 to TRBJ2-7, with 7 positions matching TRBD1. This CDR3 contains 15 residues. Germline V CDR1 and CDR2: SEHNR, FQNEAQ (reference sequence). The CDR3 spells CASSPLDRDLDEQYF. The CDR3, as DNA: TGTGCCAGCAGCCCATTAGACAGGGATCTAGACGAGCAGTACTTT.